One and the same sample provided the 4 T cell receptor beta chains below, sequenced in a study of shared clonotypes between healthy human individuals. Some clones are missing from TCRdb's copy, which holds only in-frame ones; the method was immunoSEQ multiplex PCR. The sample includes hundreds of thousands of clones, about 95% seen only once; the top ten take less than 0.06%. Material: naive CD4+ T cells sorted from blood. Noted subset: CD45RA+ positively selected. All receptors come from a woman under 40 in good health.

The V gene is TRBV14, the J gene TRBJ2-7; 8 nucleotides line up with TRBD1. CDR1 and CDR2 from the germline V gene are SGHDN and FVKESK. Germline trimming cut 5 bases from V and 6 bases from J; bases unmatched to any gene: 6. The CDR3 sequence is 13 residues long. The CDR3 nucleotides are TGTGCCAGCAGCGTACGACAGGGGTCCGAGCAGTACTTC. This codes for CASSVRQGSEQYF.

This clone was found once. The chain links TRBV19 to TRBJ2-2; 8 bases match TRBD2. The germline CDR1 and CDR2 sequences are LNHDA and SQIVND (reference sequence). V lost 8 bases and J lost 3; bases outside the gene matches: 8. The CDR3 length is 15 residues. CDR3 sequence (DNA): TGTGCCAGTGCCCGACGGGGGGGTGACACCGGGGAGCTGTTTTTT. It yields the protein CASARRGGDTGELFF.

The chain couples TRBV11-2 to TRBJ1-2; 9 nucleotides align to TRBD1. CDR3 size: 15 residues. Germline trimming cut 6 bases from V and 2 bases from J; bases unmatched to any gene: 7. Per germline, CDR1 SGHAT and CDR2 FQNNGV. CDR3 loop: CASRLPGQGNYGYTF. The DNA for the CDR3 is TGTGCCAGCAGGTTACCGGGACAGGGAAACTATGGCTACACCTTC.

CDR3 amino acids: CASSLWWNEQFF. The CDR3 DNA follows: TGTGCCAGCAGCCTCTGGTGGAATGAGCAGTTCTTC. The V call is TRBV7-6, the J call TRBJ2-1; D gene uncertain. Germline values: CDR1 SGHVS, CDR2 FNYEAQ. V lost 5 bases and J lost 7, with 9 bases in between. The CDR3 is 12 residues long.